Listed below are T cell receptor beta chains from one sample, sequenced in a study of blood T cell repertoires in COVID-19. Assay: immunoSEQ multiplex PCR; the TCRdb copy retains only in-frame clones and omits some. Altogether 350,000 to 500,000 clones are present, 88% being singletons, with the ten largest covering approximately 1.5%. Material: PBMCs or T cells enriched from blood (not recorded which). The receptor set was obtained from a woman in her late teens or twenties who had been exposed to COVID-19. The CDR3 runs from the conserved cysteine through the conserved F or W. The order of the fields is D gene, J gene, clone size, V gene, CDR3 DNA, CDR3 protein. D genes are given only for firm matches. Not every row has a clone size; where given, it reads once, few, many or a size class.

D: NA
J: TRBJ1-4
size: NA
V: TRBV4-2
DNA: TGTGCCAGCAGCCAAGACAGGCAGGGGCTCGGAGAAAAACTGTTTTTT
CDR3: CASSQDRQGLGEKLFF

D: TRBD1
J: TRBJ2-7
size: NA
V: TRBV24-1
DNA: TGTGCCACCAGTGATTGGACGGGACAGGGGGAGAGGGAGCAGTACTTC
CDR3: CATSDWTGQGEREQYF

D: NA
J: TRBJ2-7
size: NA
V: TRBV3-1/TRBV3-2
DNA: TGTGCCAGCAGGCCCGGAGGGCTGGGCGAGCAGTACTTC
CDR3: CASRPGGLGEQYF

D: NA
J: TRBJ1-5
size: NA
V: TRBV28
DNA: TGTGCCAGCAGTTTGGTCGGGAACGGCAATCAGCCCCAGCATTTT
CDR3: CASSLVGNGNQPQHF

D: NA
J: TRBJ1-2
size: once
V: TRBV13
DNA: TGTGCCAGCAGCCATAAGGGGTTTTATGGCTACACCTTC
CDR3: CASSHKGFYGYTF

D: NA
J: TRBJ2-1
size: NA
V: TRBV7-7
DNA: TGTGCCAGCAGCCCCTGGGGAGCGACCGAGCAGTTCTTC
CDR3: CASSPWGATEQFF

D: NA
J: TRBJ2-7
size: NA
V: TRBV5-6
DNA: TGTGCCAGCAGCGCCCCGTATGGGCAGGTCAGCTCCTACGAGCAGTACTTC
CDR3: CASSAPYGQVSSYEQYF

D: TRBD2
J: TRBJ2-5
size: NA
V: TRBV27
DNA: TGTGCCAGCAAGGCTAGCGGCCACCAAGAGACCCAGTACTTC
CDR3: CASKASGHQETQYF

D: TRBD2
J: TRBJ2-7
size: NA
V: TRBV3-1/TRBV3-2
DNA: TGTGCCAGCAGCTCCCCGACTAGCGGGAGGGTAAGGCAGTACTTC
CDR3: CASSSPTSGRVRQYF

D: NA
J: TRBJ2-3
size: NA
V: TRBV7-3
DNA: TGTGCCAGCAGCTCGGAGGGGGGGCGTGGGACGCAGTATTTT
CDR3: CASSSEGGRGTQYF

D: TRBD1
J: TRBJ2-4
size: NA
V: TRBV6-4
DNA: TGTGCCAGCACCTGGACAGGGGGCTCAGCCAAAAACATTCAGTACTTC
CDR3: CASTWTGGSAKNIQYF

D: NA
J: TRBJ2-1
size: once
V: TRBV5-1
DNA: TGCGCCAGCAGCCCCGGGGGTCACAATGAGCAGTTCTTC
CDR3: CASSPGGHNEQFF

D: TRBD2
J: TRBJ2-2
size: NA
V: TRBV5-1
DNA: TGCGCCAGCAGCTTCCTAGCGGGGAGTGGCGGGGAGCTGTTTTTT
CDR3: CASSFLAGSGGELFF

D: NA
J: TRBJ2-7
size: NA
V: TRBV7-2
DNA: TGTGCCAGCAGCCCCTTTTCAGGGAGGAACGAGCAGTACTTC
CDR3: CASSPFSGRNEQYF

D: NA
J: TRBJ1-5
size: NA
V: TRBV27
DNA: TGTGCCAGCAGTTCATCGACGGGGAATCAGCCCCAGCATTTT
CDR3: CASSSSTGNQPQHF

D: TRBD2
J: TRBJ2-1
size: NA
V: TRBV4-2
DNA: TGTGCCAGCAGCCAAGAAGGTGCTAGCGGAGCCCAGGGAGCCTACAATGAGCAGTTCTTC
CDR3: CASSQEGASGAQGAYNEQFF

D: TRBD1
J: TRBJ1-5
size: NA
V: TRBV9
DNA: TGTGCCAGCAGCATCGGACAGGCCAATCAGCCCCAGCATTTT
CDR3: CASSIGQANQPQHF

D: NA
J: TRBJ2-1
size: NA
V: TRBV11-3
DNA: TGTGCCAGCAGCCCTCCCCAGGTTAATGAGCAGTTCTTC
CDR3: CASSPPQVNEQFF

D: NA
J: TRBJ2-7
size: NA
V: TRBV4-2
DNA: TGTGCCAGCAGCCAAGTATTCGACTCACGCTATTACGAGCAGTACTTC
CDR3: CASSQVFDSRYYEQYF

D: NA
J: TRBJ2-1
size: NA
V: TRBV7-3
DNA: TGTGCCAGCAGCTTAAGCGGGGCTACTTCCTACAATGAGCAGTTCTTC
CDR3: CASSLSGATSYNEQFF

D: NA
J: TRBJ2-2
size: once
V: TRBV18
DNA: TGTGCCAGCTCACCTTCGGACAGAAAATCTTTCTGGGAGCTGTTTTTT
CDR3: CASSPSDRKSFWELFF

D: NA
J: TRBJ1-5
size: NA
V: TRBV11-1
DNA: TGTGCCAGCAGCTTATCGGTGAATCAGCCCCAGCATTTT
CDR3: CASSLSVNQPQHF

D: NA
J: TRBJ1-1
size: many
V: TRBV13
DNA: TGTGCCAGCAGCTTGGATAGCCGAGGCGAAGCTTTCTTT
CDR3: CASSLDSRGEAFF

D: TRBD2
J: TRBJ2-1
size: NA
V: TRBV6-1
DNA: TGTGCCAGCAGTGAGACTAGCGGGGGGGCTGATGAGCAGTTCTTC
CDR3: CASSETSGGADEQFF

D: TRBD2
J: TRBJ2-1
size: NA
V: TRBV4-3
DNA: TGCGCCAGCAGCCAAGTACTAGCGGGGGCGTTCTCCTACAATGAGCAGTTCTTC
CDR3: CASSQVLAGAFSYNEQFF